Listed below are T cell receptor beta chains from one sample, sequenced in a study of T cell responses to AZD1222 COVID-19 vaccine. TCRdb's copy holds only in-frame clones and misses some; the assay was immunoSEQ multiplex PCR. The sample lists more than 75,000 clones, about 90% seen once, with around 8.1% in the top ten. Sequences were derived from peripheral blood, sampled on day 0 of AZD1222 vaccination. Source of these receptors: an adult in good health. Each CDR3 is given with its conserved first and last residue. D genes are given only for firm matches. The size of a clone is reported for some rows only, either as once, few or many, or as a class for expanded clones.

j_gene | abundance | d_gene | v_gene | CDR3aa | CDR3nt
TRBJ2-5 | - | - | TRBV24-1 | CATSLGQETQYF | TGTGCCACCAGTTTAGGGCAAGAGACCCAGTACTTC
TRBJ1-3 | - | - | TRBV9 | CASSVQGSAGNTIYF | TGTGCCAGCAGCGTACAGGGATCTGCCGGAAACACCATATATTTT
TRBJ1-5 | - | TRBD1 | TRBV24-1 | CATSDKTGLQPQHF | TGTGCCACCAGTGATAAGACAGGGCTTCAGCCCCAGCATTTT
TRBJ1-2 | - | - | TRBV28 | CASSPRQNYGYTF | TGTGCCAGCAGTCCAAGACAGAACTATGGCTACACCTTC
TRBJ1-2 | - | - | TRBV24-1 | CATSGTPDDGYTF | TGTGCCACCTCCGGGACCCCAGACGATGGCTACACCTTC
TRBJ1-6 | - | TRBD1 | TRBV27 | CASGQGISNSPLHF | TGTGCCAGCGGACAGGGTATCTCTAATTCACCCCTCCACTTT
TRBJ2-5 | - | - | TRBV7-2 | CASSLMLEETQYF | TGTGCCAGCAGCTTAATGCTAGAAGAGACCCAGTACTTC
TRBJ1-4 | - | - | TRBV28 | CASKRAGIEKLFF | TGTGCCAGTAAAAGGGCAGGAATTGAAAAACTGTTTTTT
TRBJ1-1 | - | - | TRBV21-1 | CASSIGWDRENTEAFF | TGTGCCAGCAGCATCGGATGGGACAGGGAGAACACTGAAGCTTTCTTT
TRBJ1-1 | - | TRBD1 | TRBV9 | CASSVTGGMNTEAFF | TGTGCCAGCAGCGTGACAGGGGGGATGAACACTGAAGCTTTCTTT
TRBJ1-2 | - | TRBD1 | TRBV7-3 | CASSFDREGRGYTF | TGTGCCAGCAGCTTTGACAGGGAGGGCCGGGGCTACACCTTC
TRBJ1-2 | - | - | TRBV19 | CASINSGIRGAYGYTF | TGTGCCAGTATTAACTCCGGGATCCGGGGGGCCTATGGCTACACCTTC
TRBJ2-7 | - | - | TRBV20-1 | CSASGPFSYEQYF | TGCAGTGCTAGTGGCCCGTTCTCCTACGAGCAGTACTTC
TRBJ1-2 | - | - | TRBV2 | CASSDGRPGGGYTF | TGTGCCAGCAGTGACGGCAGGCCGGGCGGAGGCTACACCTTC
TRBJ2-4 | - | - | TRBV6-6 | CASSSQDRIAKNIQYF | TGTGCCAGCAGTTCCCAGGACAGAATAGCCAAAAACATTCAGTACTTC
TRBJ1-1 | - | TRBD1 | TRBV28 | CASSPSGGPMNTEAFF | TGTGCCAGCAGCCCTTCAGGGGGCCCTATGAACACTGAAGCTTTCTTT
TRBJ2-5 | - | - | TRBV5-1 | CASSLGSGETQYF | TGCGCCAGCAGCTTGGGGTCGGGAGAGACCCAGTACTTC
TRBJ2-5 | - | - | TRBV7-9 | CATTQGQETQYF | TGTGCCACGACTCAAGGGCAAGAGACCCAGTACTTC
TRBJ2-1 | - | - | TRBV6-5 | CASNLGNEQFF | TGTGCCAGCAACCTCGGAAATGAGCAGTTCTTC
TRBJ2-7 | - | - | TRBV4-3 | CASSQGRAYEQYF | TGCGCCAGCAGCCAAGGTCGGGCCTACGAGCAGTACTTC
TRBJ1-3 | - | - | TRBV9 | CASSVGAITSGNTIYF | TGTGCCAGCAGCGTAGGGGCCATAACCTCTGGAAACACCATATATTTT
TRBJ2-5 | - | TRBD2 | TRBV6-1 | CASSEVMASGQETQYF | TGTGCCAGCAGTGAAGTTATGGCTAGCGGTCAAGAGACCCAGTACTTC
TRBJ1-5 | - | - | TRBV28 | CASSLGGMSNQPQHF | TGTGCCAGCAGTTTAGGAGGGATGAGCAATCAGCCCCAGCATTTT
TRBJ2-7 | - | - | TRBV6-5 | CASSYLARTYEQYF | TGTGCCAGCAGTTACTTAGCGAGAACCTACGAGCAGTACTTC
TRBJ2-7 | - | TRBD2 | TRBV15 | CATSRGGLAGGQDEQYF | TGTGCCACCAGCAGAGGCGGACTAGCGGGGGGGCAAGACGAGCAGTACTTC
TRBJ1-3 | once | TRBD1 | TRBV5-1 | CASRLTGISGNTIYF | TGCGCCAGCAGACTGACAGGGATCTCTGGAAACACCATATATTTT
TRBJ1-2 | few | - | TRBV27 | CASSFYGGYYGYTF | TGTGCCAGCAGTTTCTACGGCGGTTACTATGGCTACACCTTC
TRBJ1-4 | - | TRBD1 | TRBV4-2 | CASRSGQGASGNEKLFF | TGTGCCAGCAGGTCAGGACAGGGGGCGAGTGGGAATGAAAAACTGTTTTTT
TRBJ1-1 | - | - | TRBV6-5 | CASISGYTEAFF | TGTGCCAGCATATCTGGTTACACTGAAGCTTTCTTT
TRBJ2-7 | - | TRBD1 | TRBV28 | CASSFGRDSDSYEQYF | TGTGCCAGCAGTTTCGGTCGGGACAGCGACTCCTACGAGCAGTACTTC
TRBJ2-3 | - | - | TRBV12-3/TRBV12-4 | CASSFRVTDTQYF | TGTGCCAGCAGTTTCAGGGTCACAGATACGCAGTATTTT
TRBJ1-1 | - | - | TRBV9 | CASSGRTLDTEAFF | TGTGCCAGCAGTGGACGGACCCTTGACACTGAAGCTTTCTTT
TRBJ1-2 | - | - | TRBV5-5 | CASSLDGYTF | TGTGCCAGCAGCTTGGATGGCTACACCTTC
TRBJ2-3 | - | - | TRBV3-1/TRBV3-2 | CASSQVETQYF | TGTGCCAGCAGCCAGGTGGAAACGCAGTATTTT
TRBJ1-1 | - | - | TRBV7-9 | CASSVGSQGYTEAFF | TGTGCCAGCAGTGTAGGGTCCCAGGGGTACACTGAAGCTTTCTTT
TRBJ1-4 | - | - | TRBV10-3 | CAIAGGLTNEKLFF | TGTGCCATCGCTGGGGGGCTAACTAATGAAAAACTGTTTTTT
TRBJ1-4 | once | - | TRBV28 | CASSLGTTENNEKLFF | TGTGCCAGCAGTTTAGGGACGACAGAAAATAATGAAAAACTGTTTTTT
TRBJ1-1 | - | TRBD1 | TRBV27 | CASSLGQGAEAFF | TGTGCCAGCAGCTTGGGACAGGGCGCTGAAGCTTTCTTT
TRBJ2-1 | - | - | TRBV5-1 | CASSPMTAAYNEQFF | TGCGCCAGCAGCCCGATGACCGCCGCCTACAATGAGCAGTTCTTC
TRBJ2-5 | - | - | TRBV4-1 | CASSQGATQGETQYF | TGCGCCAGCAGCCAGGGTGCGACGCAAGGGGAGACCCAGTACTTC
TRBJ1-1 | - | - | TRBV5-8 | CASSLWVRGAGTEAFF | TGTGCCAGCAGCTTGTGGGTTCGGGGGGCTGGCACTGAAGCTTTCTTT
TRBJ2-2 | - | - | TRBV19 | CASRGVRVTNTGELFF | TGTGCCAGCCGAGGAGTGCGGGTCACGAACACCGGGGAGCTGTTTTTT
TRBJ1-5 | - | - | TRBV19 | CASIGGSNQPQHF | TGTGCCAGTATTGGGGGTAGCAATCAGCCCCAGCATTTT